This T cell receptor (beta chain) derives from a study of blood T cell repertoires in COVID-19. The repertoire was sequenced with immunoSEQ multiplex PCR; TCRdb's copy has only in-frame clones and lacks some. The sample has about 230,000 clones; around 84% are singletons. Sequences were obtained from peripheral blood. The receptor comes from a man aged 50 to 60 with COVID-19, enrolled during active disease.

The CDR3 coding sequence is TGTGCCAGCAGTTTCACCGGGACAGCTTTCTCTGGGGCCAACGTCCTGACTTTC. Its protein product is CASSFTGTAFSGANVLTF. This chain links TRBV27 with TRBJ2-6; 7 bases are shared with TRBD1. There are 18 residues in the CDR3. CDR1 is MNHEY and CDR2 is SMNVEV in the germline V gene (reference sequence). J gave up 0 bases and V 3 bases, and 8 bases lay outside the gene matches.